What follows are 12 T cell receptor beta chains derived from one specimen sequenced in a study of regulatory T cells in long-lasting Graves disease. As to time point: newly diagnosed GD, antithyroid drugs for less than 3 months. Making the TCR library involved RNA that had been extracted from PBMCs. Through Arm-PCR of CDR3 regions and iRepertoire HTBI primers, TCR beta libraries were built. MiXCR, applied by TCRdb to the multiplex PCR reads, yields one record per CDR3 protein. The repertoire consists of over 300,000 distinct CDR3 sequences, with 15% occurring once and the leading ten covering 20% to 25%. Source: peripheral blood mononuclear cells (PBMCs), taken at new diagnosis, from a patient treated with antithyroid drugs. These receptors all come from a female donor with Graves disease.

The gene calls are TRBV20-1 and TRBJ2-5, with D possibly matching TRBD2 (6 bases). Germline CDR1 is DFQATT and CDR2 is SNEGSKA (reference sequence). This CDR3 has 14 amino acids. The ends were cut back, 6 bases at V and 4 bases at J, with 18 bases in the middle. The CDR3 spells CSAQEGFLGETQYF. DNA for the CDR3: TGCAGTGCCCAGGAGGGCTTCTTGGGAGAGACCCAGTACTTC.

Many counts were recorded for this clonotype. At one boundary the junction diverges from the germline segment, which might be a read error. The chain combines TRBV12-3 or TRBV12-4 with TRBJ1-1; D is undetermined. The CDR3 is 13 residues long. The CDR3 here is CASSLEGSTEAFF. CDR3 nucleotides: TGCGCCAGCAGCTTAGAGGGAAGCACTGAAGCTTTCTTT.

V and J are TRBV7-8 and TRBJ2-7; a possible D gene is TRBD2 (5 bases). Germline V CDR1 and CDR2: SGHVS, FQNEAQ. The CDR3 sequence is 16 residues long. V lost 2 bases and J lost 2, with 16 bases in between. The CDR3 is CASSLQRLPPPYEQYF. The CDR3 DNA sequence: TGTGCCAGCAGCTTACAGCGGCTGCCACCACCCTACGAGCAGTACTTC.

This clonotype was counted many times. The chain uses TRBV12-5 and TRBJ2-3; 9 nucleotides align to TRBD2. With 2 bases clipped from V and 1 base from J, the junction kept 7 bases outside the gene matches. Germline lookup yields CDR1 LGHNT and CDR2 FRNRAP. The CDR3 loop spans 17 amino acids. The CDR3 is CASGLPLAGRRTDTQYF. The CDR3 bases are TGTGCTAGTGGTTTGCCCCTAGCGGGACGTCGCACAGATACGCAGTATTTT.

This clonotype came up a few times. Since a much larger clone is just one base distant, this may be a read error. The chain carries TRBV7-9 and TRBJ2-7; D may be TRBD1 (6 bases). The CDR3 contains 14 residues. Germline loops: CDR1 SEHNR, CDR2 FQNEAQ (reference sequence). This CDR3 is CVSSEWDTSYEQYF. The CDR3 DNA reads as TGTGTCAGCAGCGAGTGGGACACCTCCTACGAGCAGTACTTC.

This CDR3 reads CASSQMGPMNTEAFF. CDR3 DNA: TGTGCCAGCAGTCAGATGGGGCCAATGAACACTGAAGCTTTCTTT. The chain carries TRBV27 and TRBJ1-1; D is possibly TRBD1 (5 bases). Germline CDR1 is MNHEY and CDR2 is SMNVEV (reference sequence). V was cut by 5 bases and J by 0 bases, with 13 bases left in between. The length of the CDR3 is 15 residues.

This clonotype was seen ten or more times. This CDR3 reads CASRSFRSQAFF. CDR3 in DNA: TGTGCCAGCAGGTCGTTTCGCAGTCAAGCTTTCTTT. V gene TRBV6-1 combines with J gene TRBJ1-1, with no clear D. Germline V gives CDR1 MNHNS, CDR2 SASEGT. V gave up 6 bases and J gave up 9 bases, with 14 bases separating them. The CDR3 spans 12 residues.

This clonotype was recorded at least ten times. V is TRBV13 and J is TRBJ1-2; 10 nucleotides agree with TRBD1. Looked up from germline, CDR1 is PRHDT and CDR2 is FYEKMQ (reference sequence). J gave up 8 bases and V 5 bases, and 20 bases lay outside the gene matches. The CDR3 is 18 amino acids. CDR3 sequence (DNA): TGTGCCAGCAGCCAGACCTACCTCCGGGACAGGGGTACGGAGGGCTACACCTTC. Its protein is CASSQTYLRDRGTEGYTF.

Details on this clonotype: A much larger clone lies one base from this, so it may be a read error. V usage is TRBV7-2 and J usage is TRBJ1-4; 7 positions match TRBD1. Germline V gene sequence: CDR1 SGHTA, CDR2 FQGNSA. Trimming took 11 bases from V and 8 from J; bases not matched to a gene: 11. The CDR3 covers 13 residues. Here the CDR3 DNA reads TGTGCCTGTTCAAAGGGGGCGAAGGAAAAACTGTTTTTT. This encodes CACSKGAKEKLFF.

This clonotype was seen many times. CDR3: CASHARTGARLAQHF. For the CDR3, the DNA is TGTGCCAGTCATGCCAGGACAGGGGCTCGGTTGGCCCAGCATTTT. The genes are TRBV19 and TRBJ1-5; 9 positions agree with TRBD1. V gave up 8 bases and J gave up 11 bases; unmatched junction bases: 16. Germline-derived CDR1 and CDR2 are LNHDA and SQIVND (reference sequence). This CDR3 is 15 amino acids long.

Details on this clonotype: With a much larger clone just one base away, this may be a read error. The V call is TRBV20-1, the J call TRBJ2-1, with D unclear. The CDR3 sequence is 14 residues long. The germline gives CDR1 DFQATT, CDR2 SNEGSKA (reference sequence). Deletions cut 5 bases from V and 10 bases from J, with 21 bases between. The CDR3 region is CSAPLTGPAYEQFF. The CDR3 bases are TGCAGTGCTCCTCTTACGGGTCCCGCCTACGAGCAGTTCTTC.

Turning to this clonotype: A far larger clone is one nucleotide away, so this likely arose from a read error. The CDR3 loop reads CASSSPQRTSFDEQFF. The CDR3 nucleotides are TGTGCCAGCAGTTCACCTCAACGGACTAGTTTCGACGAGCAGTTCTTC. This chain connects TRBV28 to TRBJ2-1; TRBD2 matches at 7 bases. Germline V CDR1 and CDR2: MDHEN, SYDVKM. Trimming removed 4 bases from V and 10 bases from J; junction bases left unmatched: 16. CDR3 length: 16 residues.